This entry describes one TCR beta chain. As yet, its antigen is unknown. These data belong to a study of naive and memory T cell subsets. Study-wide points: The power law exponent of TCR abundance differed between naive and memory cells.

Both TRBC1 and TRBC2 were covered by a beta constant-region primer of two equimolar oligonucleotides. Four rounds of PCR amplified the ligated cDNA using nested alpha and beta constant-region primers plus SP2. TCRdb fed the UMI-ligation and nested PCR reads into MiXCR, producing one record per CDR3 protein. The sample contains 120,000 or so distinct CDR3 sequences, around 35% of which appear only once. The CDR3 is 16 residues long. The V and J ends lost 2 bases and 1 base respectively, with 12 bases between them. Separate alpha and beta amplification began at the second PCR step. Sequential positive selection took CD4 T cells first, then CD8 T cells.

The clonotype comes from a human donor in good health. V and J are TRBV12-3 or TRBV12-4 and TRBJ2-1, with D tentatively TRBD1 (7 bases). Sequencing input: central memory CD4+ T cells from blood. DNA for the CDR3: TGTGCCAGCAGTTTAATGGCAGGGGGGTCCTACAATGAGCAGTTCTTC. Translated, it gives CASSLMAGGSYNEQFF.